Presented here are 6 T cell receptor beta chains from one specimen sequenced in a study of cytomegalovirus exposure and HLA in healthy donors. The study ran its PCR with 60 Vbeta and 13 Jbeta primers. Libraries were prepared by immunoSEQ multiplex PCR; TCRdb keeps only in-frame clonotypes and omits some of them. The sample contains some 190,000 clones, 9.5% of which appear only once. The sample taken for sequencing was PBMCs. These receptors came from a woman in her 30s in good health and CMV-seropositive.

This sequence joins TRBV6-6 and TRBJ1-1; 8 positions agree with TRBD1. The CDR3 sequence is 16 residues long. Germline V gives CDR1 MNHNY, CDR2 SVGAGI (reference sequence). J was trimmed by 6 bases and V by 6 bases; bases with no gene match: 15. The CDR3, as DNA: TGTGCCAGCAGGGGGAAGAGACAGGGGCAATACGCTGAAGCTTTCTTT. Translated, it gives CASRGKRQGQYAEAFF.

For the CDR3, the DNA is TGTGCCAGCAGTGAAAGAGGGACAGGGGGTTTCAATGAGCAGTTCTTC. It codes for CASSERGTGGFNEQFF. The chain has TRBV2 and TRBJ2-1, with TRBD1 matching 11 bases. The CDR3 extends over 16 amino acids. The germline V gene has CDR1 SNHLY and CDR2 FYNNEI. The trim removed 2 bases at V and 6 bases at J, leaving 6 bases unmatched.

The J gene is TRBJ2-1, the V gene TRBV15, with TRBD2 matching 10 bases. In germline, CDR1 is LNHNV, CDR2 YYDKDF (reference sequence). The CDR3 covers 16 residues. The ends lost 0 bases at V and 3 bases at J; junction bases unmatched: 2. The CDR3 coding sequence is TGTGCCACCAGCAGAGAACGACTAGCGGGCTACAATGAGCAGTTCTTC. Translated: CATSRERLAGYNEQFF.

This clone has just a few counts. CDR3 region: CASSLALGASSYNEQFF. The CDR3 DNA sequence: TGCGCCAGCAGCTTGGCTTTAGGGGCGAGCTCCTACAATGAGCAGTTCTTC. The chain has TRBV5-1 and TRBJ2-1; D perhaps matches TRBD1 (5 bases). Per germline, CDR1 SGHRS and CDR2 YFSETQ. V was cut by 0 bases and J by 0 bases, with 13 bases left in between. This CDR3 spans 17 amino acids.

This clone was recorded a few times. The chain has TRBV6-4 and TRBJ2-7; TRBD1 agrees at 12 bases. The CDR3 is 14 residues long. Per the germline V gene, CDR1 is MRHNA and CDR2 is SNTAGT. With 11 bases clipped from V and 9 bases from J, the junction kept 14 bases outside the gene matches. CDR3 sequence reads: CAASEGQGAWRQYF. The CDR3 bases are TGTGCCGCCAGTGAGGGACAGGGGGCCTGGCGGCAGTACTTC.

This clone was counted a few times. The rearrangement joins TRBV7-8 to TRBJ1-4, with 10 bases fitting TRBD1. The ends lost 5 bases at V and 3 bases at J; junction bases unmatched: 3. This CDR3 is 15 amino acids long. Germline values: CDR1 SGHVS, CDR2 FQNEAQ. CDR3 coding DNA: TGTGCCAGCAGCAGGGACAGGGGAGCTAATGAAAAACTGTTTTTT. Translated, it gives CASSRDRGANEKLFF.